These T cell receptor beta chains were read from a single sample in a study of T cell repertoires in cytomegalovirus infection. TCRdb called the reads again in MiXCR, with one record for every CDR3 protein. The profile shows approximately 500,000 distinct CDR3 sequences, 16% of them singletons. Sequenced input: CD8+ T cells from PBMCs. These receptors originate from a human donor in good health (CMV status not recorded). Some clones in this sample may be carry-over from other donors' samples. CDR3s include the opening cysteine and the closing phenylalanine or tryptophan. The D gene is left open where the match is weak. Rows may omit the clone size; those that give it use once, few, many or a size class.

v_call	d_call	clone_size	j_call	cdr3_nt	cdr3_aa
TRBV19	NA	NA	TRBJ1-1	TGTGCCAGTAGTACCGAGGGGACCATGAACACTGAAGCTTTCTTT	CASSTEGTMNTEAFF
TRBV11-2	TRBD2	many	TRBJ2-3	TGTGCCAGCAGCTTAGCTCCGGGACAGGGTTCACTAGCGGGGGGTGAAGCGAGGACAGATACGCAGTATTTT	CASSLAPGQGSLAGGEARTDTQYF
TRBV7-6	NA	many	TRBJ2-1	TGTGCCAGCAGCTTAGTAGCGGCCAGGGCGCATGAGCAGTTCTTC	CASSLVAARAHEQFF
TRBV5-1	TRBD1	few	TRBJ1-5	TGCGCCAGCAGCTTGAGTAAGAGGGCAGGGGGCGTTCAGCCCCAGCATTTT	CASSLSKRAGGVQPQHF
TRBV7-9	NA	many	TRBJ1-2	TGTGCCAGCAGCCAAGGACATGGACCTAACTATGGCTACACCTTC	CASSQGHGPNYGYTF
TRBV2	TRBD1	many	TRBJ2-7	TGTGCCAGCAGTGAGGACAGGTCCTCCTACGAGCAGTACTTC	CASSEDRSSYEQYF
TRBV27	NA	many	TRBJ1-2	TGTGCCAGCAGTTTATCACCCGGGTCTCGTGGCTATGGCTACACCTTC	CASSLSPGSRGYGYTF
TRBV27	NA	few	TRBJ1-5	TGTGCCAGCAGTCTCGGAGGAGGAGTCCGCAATCAGCCCCAGCATTTT	CASSLGGGVRNQPQHF
TRBV6-5	TRBD1	NA	TRBJ2-3	TGTGCCAGCAGTTACTCGCCGGACAGGGGGACAGATACGCAGTATTTT	CASSYSPDRGTDTQYF
TRBV6-5	TRBD1	NA	TRBJ1-3	TGTGCCAGCCGATTAATTGCGGGACAGGCTGGAAACACCATATATTTT	CASRLIAGQAGNTIYF
TRBV27	NA	NA	TRBJ1-3	TGTGCCAGCAGTGCGGATGGAAACACCATATATTTT	CASSADGNTIYF
TRBV10-3	NA	many	TRBJ2-3	TGTGCCATCAGCCGGGACTCCACAGATACGCAGTATTTT	CAISRDSTDTQYF
TRBV27	TRBD2	NA	TRBJ2-5	TGTGCCAGCAGTTCTCTAGCGGGAGGGTGGGAGACCCAGTACTTC	CASSSLAGGWETQYF
TRBV27	NA	NA	TRBJ1-2	TGTGCCAGCAGTTTTGGCGAGGGAACAGGTCTGCGGGATGGCTACACCTTC	CASSFGEGTGLRDGYTF
TRBV20-1	TRBD1	NA	TRBJ2-7	TGCAGAGTCCCGACAGGGCGCTACGAGCAGTACTTC	CRVPTGRYEQYF
TRBV19	TRBD1	few	TRBJ1-2	TGTGCCAGTCATAAGACCTACCGGGACAGGGGGGACTATGGCTACACCTTC	CASHKTYRDRGDYGYTF
TRBV13	NA	few	TRBJ2-7	TGTGCCAGCATGGAAAACGCCGCCTACGAGCAGTACTTC	CASMENAAYEQYF
TRBV28	NA	few	TRBJ2-2	TGTGCCAGCACTCTAGGGGCGAGAAGAGTCACCGGGGAGCTGTTTTTT	CASTLGARRVTGELFF
TRBV27	NA	NA	TRBJ1-2	TGTGCCAGCGTGCCAGGGCCCTATGGCTACACCTTC	CASVPGPYGYTF
TRBV7-9	TRBD2	many	TRBJ2-3	TGTGCCAGCAGCCCCGGGGGCGAAGCGGGAGAGGTCACAGATACGCAGTATTTT	CASSPGGEAGEVTDTQYF
TRBV6-6	NA	NA	TRBJ1-5	TGTGCCAGCCAGGGATATGGTCAGCCCCAGCATTTT	CASQGYGQPQHF
TRBV19	TRBD1	few	TRBJ2-2	TGTGCCAGTAGTGCCGACAGGGGAACGGCCGGGGAGCTGTTTTTT	CASSADRGTAGELFF
TRBV5-1	NA	many	TRBJ1-1	TGCGCCAGCAGCTTGGCCACATCCGGGACACCAGAAGCTTTCTTT	CASSLATSGTPEAFF
TRBV6-6	NA	few	TRBJ1-5	TGTGCCAGCAGTTCCCCGAGAGGGCACCAAGCAAATCAGCCCCAGCATTTT	CASSSPRGHQANQPQHF
TRBV9	NA	once	TRBJ2-1	TGTGCCAGCAGCGTAGAGGGGAGGATTGTCAATGAGCAGTTCTTC	CASSVEGRIVNEQFF
TRBV6-1	NA	NA	TRBJ2-3	TGTGCCAGCAGTGACCGGTGGGATCGCACAGATACGCAGTATTTT	CASSDRWDRTDTQYF
TRBV3-1	NA	NA	TRBJ2-1	TGTGCCAGCAGCCAAGCAGGGCAGGGTTTCGATGAGCAGTTCTTC	CASSQAGQGFDEQFF
TRBV27	NA	few	TRBJ2-5	TGTGCCAGCAGTTTGGACAAGGAGGCGTCCCAAGAGACCCAGTACTTC	CASSLDKEASQETQYF
TRBV15	NA	NA	TRBJ1-5	TGTGCCACCAGCAGCATACTCCGGGACAATAATCAGCCCCAGCATTTT	CATSSILRDNNQPQHF
TRBV27	TRBD1	many	TRBJ2-6	TGTGCCAGCAGTCGTGGGGGACAGGTCGGGCCTGGGGCCAACGTCCTGACTTTC	CASSRGGQVGPGANVLTF
TRBV4-2	NA	NA	TRBJ1-6	TGTGCCAGCAGCCTCCCCTCCAGGCCTAATTCACCCCTCCACTTT	CASSLPSRPNSPLHF
TRBV7-8	NA	many	TRBJ2-7	TGTGCCAGCAGCTTAGATGTAGGGGGAAACGAGCAGTACTTC	CASSLDVGGNEQYF
TRBV20-1	TRBD2	NA	TRBJ2-1	TGCAGTGCCCAACTAGCGGGGGATCATGAGCAGTTCTTC	CSAQLAGDHEQFF
TRBV7-9	NA	many	TRBJ2-1	TGTGCCAGCAGCAAACAACGGTATTCGTCCTACAATGAGCAGTTCTTC	CASSKQRYSSYNEQFF
TRBV19	TRBD2	NA	TRBJ2-1	TGTGCCAGTAGTAACCCCAGGACTAGCGGGGTGTACAATGAGCAGTTCTTC	CASSNPRTSGVYNEQFF
TRBV7-3	TRBD2	many	TRBJ2-6	TGTGCCAGCAGCTCGGGGGGGGTGGGCTCTGGGGCCAACGTCCTGACTTTC	CASSSGGVGSGANVLTF
TRBV6-5	TRBD1	NA	TRBJ1-2	TGTGCCAGCAGTCGGACAGGCTCGTTTAGGGGCTACACCTTC	CASSRTGSFRGYTF
TRBV19	NA	few	TRBJ2-5	TGTGCCAGTAGTATCATACTCAGTCAAGAGACCCAGTACTTC	CASSIILSQETQYF
TRBV20-1	TRBD1	few	TRBJ2-7	TGCAGTGCTAGATCGGACAGGCATACTTCCTACGAGCAGTACTTC	CSARSDRHTSYEQYF
TRBV5-1	NA	NA	TRBJ2-2	TGCGCCAGCAGCTTGGAGGTAGAAGGGGAGCTGTTTTTT	CASSLEVEGELFF
TRBV27	TRBD1	NA	TRBJ1-2	TGTGCCAGCAGTTTAAAGGCACGGGGACAGGGATACTATGGCTACACCTTC	CASSLKARGQGYYGYTF
TRBV12-3/TRBV12-4	TRBD2	many	TRBJ2-1	TGTGCCAGCAGTCAAAGGGGACTAGCGGGCCTCAATGAGCAGTTCTTC	CASSQRGLAGLNEQFF
TRBV14	NA	NA	TRBJ2-5	TGTGCCAGCAGCCAAGTTCTGAATCTAGCGCTGTGGGAGACCCAGTACTTC	CASSQVLNLALWETQYF
TRBV28	NA	few	TRBJ1-5	TGTGCCAGCAGCCCTACGGGCGTCGACCAGCATTTT	CASSPTGVDQHF
TRBV2	NA	many	TRBJ2-7	TGTGCCAGCAGTCTACGACAGGCAGGGTACGAGCAGTACTTC	CASSLRQAGYEQYF